This TCR beta chain was observed in a study of cytomegalovirus exposure and HLA in healthy donors (dated by TCRdb to about 2017). Notes on the research overall: An earlier analysis of around 600 of the donors reported roughly 270 Gb of sequence data and 100 million to 140 million unique TCR beta sequences from about 200 million T cells. Roughly 310 gigabases of sequencing data and tens of millions of unique TCR sequences were included in an early release covering about 700 HLA-typed donors. Among the 398 genotyped donors, around 81% belonged to the genetic ancestry cluster associated with self-reported Caucasian donors. The study aimed to test whether signatures of past pathogen exposure could be identified by cataloging public T cell receptors. The study used immunosequencing to profile the T cell repertoires of more than 650 subjects and linked those repertoires to cytomegalovirus serostatus. Besides the first cohort of hundreds of subjects, a separate validation cohort made up of 95 to 150 different subjects was used. High-throughput TCR immunosequencing, statistical association of individual TCRs with disease status, and machine learning were combined to predict cytomegalovirus infection status. To study patterns of TCR occurrence, a later analysis re-analyzed previously published TCR beta repertoires from around 660 donors and added high-resolution HLA genotyping. Rather than using new phenotypic data, the later analysis identified candidate immune exposures from TCR beta sequences and from how often those sequences occurred across donors. In an earlier analysis of 500 to 650 of the donors, high-throughput TCR beta sequencing was used to judge whether each TCR beta V gene segment behaved as functional or pseudogenic. Donor age, sex, ethnicity and CMV serostatus were compiled together with the repertoire data. A later genetic analysis took genome-wide SNP genotypes for about three fifths of the 666 donors and used that subset as a discovery cohort. All discovery cohort repertoires had been generated on a single sequencing platform. HLA typing included class I and class II loci at four-digit resolution. The number of typed donors differed by locus: about 620-640 for A, B, C, DRB1 and DQB1; approximately 520 for DQA1; over 600 for DPA1; and around 470 for DPB1. A few DR-DQ haplotypes were handled as single units for association and clustering because linkage in the cohort was strong. Across approximately 420 genotyped donors of the cohort, an average of about 240,000 unique TCR beta nucleotide sequences per donor were sequenced, and roughly 20% of those sequences were non-productive. Study-wide conclusions, independent of this receptor: In a later analysis, HLA-associated TCR beta chains showed more clonal expansion and lower generation probabilities than non-associated chains that were equally common. A cluster of highly shared sequence variants was judged likely to represent a technical artifact of the sequencing pipeline. Roughly 17 rarely observed V segments, including chromosome 9 orphons, were excluded from the earlier analysis of about 500 of the donors because counts were too low. A later analysis associated 15,000 or so TCR beta sequences with specific HLA alleles at a false discovery rate of 0.05. Immune exposure information for the cohort was limited to CMV serostatus. A later genetic analysis associated a missense DCLRE1C variant with V-gene and J-gene trimming of TCR beta chains, and an independent cohort replicated the association. Across donors, most TCR sequences were observed very rarely, whereas some public TCRs were present in many individuals. The authors suggested that the approach could potentially be extended to other disease states and immunological phenotypes. In both the original and validation cohorts, the classifier was reported to diagnose cytomegalovirus status with high specificity and sensitivity. According to a later analysis, most CMV-associated TCR beta chains appeared to be HLA-restricted, and the HLA associations seemed to be driven largely by CMV exposure. The study gave a list of 150 to 200 TCR beta chains associated with cytomegalovirus. Because the 87-base-pair reads could not distinguish some IMGT-functional V segments, including TRBV6-2 and TRBV6-3, those segments were excluded. Because some donors lacked HLA typing at each locus, the association tests relied only on the typed subset. Roughly uniform sequencing depth across donors was assumed in presence/absence analyses, although this assumption may not hold. In an earlier analysis of several hundred of the donors, most TCR beta V segments were observed in productive rearrangements about 87% or about 30% of the time, broadly matching IMGT annotations. Strong co-occurrence of HLA alleles, especially DR and DQ, made assigning TCR associations to individual alleles difficult. Only TCR beta chains were sequenced in this cohort, and the absence of alpha or paired-chain data limited detectable features. Three of the identified cytomegalovirus-associated TCR beta chains were confirmed in vitro to be specific for cytomegalovirus antigens. According to a later analysis, TCR association rates differed among HLA loci, with DRB1 alleles showing the most associated TCRs and HLA-C alleles showing the fewest. Correlated functional status among segregating V segments might reflect linkage disequilibrium, but an unknown experimental factor could not be ruled out. A later analysis reported that several top co-occurrence clusters appeared linked to parvovirus B19, influenza, CMV and Epstein-Barr virus. A further reported finding was that TCR beta sequences accurately predicted the HLA-A and HLA-B alleles for most subjects in the first cohort. According to a later genetic analysis, donors in an Asian-associated ancestry cluster had fewer N-insertions in productive TCRs than the roughly 660-donor mean.

In total, more than 500 healthy bone marrow donors made up the cohort. At the time of sampling, all cohort members were nominally healthy, though unrecorded immune exposures were likely present. The donor tested CMV seronegative and was one of the 352 seronegative cohort members. Each donor provided a peripheral blood sample, and peripheral blood mononuclear cells were used for TCR beta sequencing. The Qiagen DNeasy Blood Extraction Kit was used to extract genomic DNA from the blood cell samples. Preparation of the library involved the immunoSEQ multiplex PCR assay. For the multiplex PCR, a mixture combining 60 forward primers for TCR Vbeta segments and 13 reverse primers for TCR Jbeta segments was used. The CDR3 region of rearranged TCR beta genes was amplified from genomic DNA with a multiplex PCR assay. Amplified TCR beta libraries were sequenced as 87-base-pair reads on the Illumina HiSeq System. The authors' pipeline ran thus. A later analysis counted tens of millions of unique TCR beta chains across the approximately 700 repertoires, and 9 million to 14 million of these chains were shared by at least two donors. Raw reads were error-corrected and collapsed into unique sequences with a nearest-neighbor algorithm that merged closely related sequences to remove PCR and sequencing errors. Alignment of CDR3 sequences to IMGT reference sequences was used to assign V, D and J gene segments. For a sequence to be retained, a match of at least six nucleotides was required to both a V gene segment and a J gene segment. A rearrangement was called productive if the CDR3 had no stop codons and remained in frame with V and J, and every other rearrangement was called non-productive. CDR3 was defined by IMGT convention, running from the second conserved V-encoded cysteine to the conserved J-encoded phenylalanine. The earlier analysis of around 640 of the donors excluded sequences that lacked an unambiguous match to a single V gene segment. An earlier analysis of fewer than 750 of the donors called V segments functional above 56.7% productive rearrangements and segregating when the between-donor standard deviation exceeded 5%. A statistical classification framework was developed to diagnose cytomegalovirus status using the catalog of TCR beta chain sequences. A later analysis assigned V and J genes by comparing TCR nucleotide sequences with IMGT/GENE-DB human TR gene sequences. A later analysis assigned CDR3 sequences and most-parsimonious VDJ recombination scenarios with the TCRdist pipeline. A later analysis defined each TCR beta chain by its CDR3 amino acid sequence plus V-gene family, and excluded reads lacking a unique V-gene family. In a later analysis, fewer than 600 highly shared, low-generation-probability nucleotide sequences were removed to address suspected cross-contamination and a sequencing artifact. In a later analysis, a clonal expansion index for each public chain was calculated from normalized within-repertoire ranks of inferred template counts. In a later analysis, generation probabilities were computed using a VDJ recombination model fitted to out-of-frame rearrangements, and the results were checked against IGoR. In a later analysis, TCR-TCR, TCR-HLA and TCR-CMV co-occurrence was scored with hypergeometric tests, and a repertoire-size bias correction was applied to TCR pairs. In a later analysis, false discovery rates were estimated by permuting HLA or CMV assignments 20 times. In a later analysis, co-occurring TCRs were grouped using DBSCAN, with TCRdist sequence similarity added in when clustering inside HLA-allele-positive subsets. For co-occurrence clustering, repertoires with fewer than 30,000 or more than 120,000 public chains were excluded, along with five repertoires with anomalous nucleotide sharing. Entries here come from immuneACCESS through TCRdb and include only in-frame sequences with V and J called. Some clones fail to appear in such tables; in the studies checked, an unresolved V gene covers under half of the shortfall, and the cause of the remainder is unknown. V, J and clone size are taken as reported in that table, and D and trimming were inferred from the DNA itself. For this sample the table gives tens of thousands of clones, of which roughly 80% were detected only once. The ten largest clones represent over 1.5% of the sample.

In regard to this clone: Its antigen is not yet known. Base qualities are not provided; no much larger clone lies one nucleotide away.

CDR1 MDHEN and CDR2 SYDVKM were looked up in the germline V gene. The germline ends are 13 bases apart after V is trimmed by 6 bases and J by 6 bases. The CDR3 spans 13 residues, from the cysteine through the phenylalanine. This entry keeps only the CDR3 DNA: 39 bases, framed from base 1. This clonotype was obtained from a woman aged 25 to 39 in good health and CMV-seronegative. The sample taken for sequencing was PBMCs. This sequence uses TRBV28 and TRBJ2-3; TRBD2 is possibly the D segment (6 matching bases). The base sequence is TGTGCCAGCAGCAAGCGGGCCACGGATACGCAGTATTTT. Its product reads: CASSKRATDTQYF.